This T cell receptor beta chain was retrieved from a study of neurological immune-mediated disorders. Germline loops: CDR1 DFQATT, CDR2 SNEGSKA (reference sequence). The CDR3 spans 13 residues. Trimming cost V 0 bases and J 7 bases, with 11 bases left between them. In its sample, this clonotype was seen many times. Libraries from sorted cells used about 950,000 T cells (CD4+ or CD8+). Synthesis of cDNA used 5'RACE (with 10-nucleotide random UMIs). TCRdb itself ran the 5' RACE reads through MiXCR, one entry per CDR3 protein. The sample holds some 20,000 distinct CDR3 sequences, 14% seen once. Sequenced: CD4+ T cells from blood. The rearrangement joins TRBV20-1 to TRBJ2-3; D gene uncertain. The clonotype originates from a woman aged 55-69 years with HTLV-1-associated myelopathy (HAM/TSP). The CDR3 protein is CSARDALVYTQYF. Here the CDR3 DNA reads TGCAGTGCTAGAGATGCCCTAGTTTATACGCAGTATTTT.